The subject of this entry is one TCR beta chain. This sample was included in a study of control samples from healthy donors and cancer patients. Trimming at V came to 1 base and at J to 2 bases, leaving 3 bases not matched to a gene. The CDR3 has 15 residues. Germline V gives CDR1 SGHAT, CDR2 FQNNGV. Libraries were prepared by immunoSEQ multiplex PCR; TCRdb keeps only in-frame clonotypes and omits some of them. The sample lists around 200,000 clones; 91% were seen once. The chain joins TRBV11-2 to TRBJ2-5; TRBD1 aligns across 8 bases. The clonotype was recovered from a young woman in good health. Sequenced input: blood. CDR3 bases: TGTGCCAGCAGCTTAGGCGGGACAGGACAAGAGACCCAGTACTTC. It is translated as CASSLGGTGQETQYF.